Shown below are 32 T cell receptor beta chains from a single sample sequenced in a study of blood T cell repertoires in COVID-19. Clones were read by immunoSEQ multiplex PCR, and TCRdb kept only the in-frame ones, dropping some. The table records some 180,000 clones, approximately 88% of them present only once. Sequencing was performed on peripheral blood. These receptors originate from a woman between 35 and 50 years old with COVID-19, enrolled during active disease.

The rearrangement joins TRBV6-2 or TRBV6-3 to TRBJ1-1; D not certain. Per germline, CDR1 MNHEY and CDR2 SVGEGT. The CDR3 runs 14 residues. Deletions cut 1 base from V and 5 bases from J, with 11 bases between. This chain's CDR3 is CASSYWEIETEAFF. The CDR3 coding sequence is TGTGCCAGCAGTTACTGGGAGATAGAGACTGAAGCTTTCTTT.

The genes are TRBV3-1 (or the pseudogene TRBV3-2) and TRBJ2-1, with TRBD2 as a possible D gene (6 bases). V shed 6 bases and J shed 8 bases, with 17 bases lying between them. Germline V lookup: CDR1 LGHDT, CDR2 YNNKEL (reference sequence). The CDR3 loop spans 14 amino acids. The CDR3 region is CASRSGTGMDEQFF. Here the CDR3 DNA reads TGTGCCAGCAGATCCGGGACTGGAATGGATGAGCAGTTCTTC.

The gene calls are TRBV28 and TRBJ1-2; D is perhaps TRBD1 (6 bases). V dropped 6 bases and J dropped 2 bases, with 13 bases sitting between them. CDR3 length: 14 residues. Germline CDR1 is MDHEN and CDR2 is SYDVKM. The CDR3 loop reads CASSPNTGNYGYTF. The CDR3 region has the DNA TGTGCCAGCAGCCCCAATACAGGGAACTATGGCTACACCTTC.

The chain uses TRBV12-5 and TRBJ2-1, with 9 positions matching TRBD1. Looked up from germline, CDR1 is LGHNT and CDR2 is FRNRAP. The CDR3 runs to 14 residues. Trimming at V came to 3 bases and at J to 14 bases, leaving 11 bases not matched to a gene. The CDR3 sequence: CASGFLVGQGPEFF. The CDR3 nucleotides read TGTGCTAGTGGTTTCCTCGTGGGACAGGGACCAGAGTTCTTC.

CDR3 protein: CASSLTPGTAGVTEAFF. The CDR3 DNA is TGTGCCAGCAGCCTAACCCCCGGAACGGCGGGGGTCACTGAAGCTTTCTTT. The chain is built from TRBV9 and TRBJ1-1; D might be TRBD1 (5 bases). The CDR3 consists of 17 residues. From germline, CDR1 is SGDLS and CDR2 YYNGEE. V lost 4 bases to trimming and J lost 4 bases, with 23 bases between them.

This clone appeared once. The chain has TRBV29-1 and TRBJ2-7; D perhaps matches TRBD1 (5 bases). The germline CDR1 and CDR2 sequences are SQVTM and ANQGSEA. The CDR3 loop spans 12 amino acids. The V end was cut by 6 bases, the J end by 4 bases, with 13 bases between. The DNA of the CDR3 is TGCAGCGTGAAACAGACAGAGTACGAGCAGTACTTC. It is translated as CSVKQTEYEQYF.

This sequence joins TRBV10-1 and TRBJ2-4; 7 bases line up with TRBD1. The CDR3 is made up of 15 amino acids. CDR1 and CDR2 (germline): WNHNN, SYGVQD (reference sequence). J was trimmed by 7 bases and V by 2 bases; bases with no gene match: 8. CDR3 bases: TGCGCCAGCAGTGAGCCGACAGGGAAAGGGAACATTCAGTACTTC. This translates into CASSEPTGKGNIQYF.

J is TRBJ2-7 and V is TRBV5-1; 14 nucleotides match TRBD2. The CDR3 runs 21 residues. Germline CDR1 reads SGHRS; CDR2 reads YFSETQ. V dropped 3 bases and J dropped 1; count of bases not matched to a gene: 18. For the CDR3, the DNA is TGCGCCAGCAGCTGGGTCGGTGTGTTAGGACTAGCGGGGGGTCAGTCCTACGAGCAGTACTTC. This gives the protein CASSWVGVLGLAGGQSYEQYF.

The rearrangement joins TRBV2 to TRBJ1-4; 7 positions match TRBD1. The CDR3 contains 14 residues. CDR1 SNHLY and CDR2 FYNNEI come from the germline V gene. J was trimmed by 8 bases and V by 4 bases; bases with no gene match: 7. The CDR3 sequence: CASSADRMQEKLFF. The CDR3 coding sequence is TGTGCCAGCAGTGCGGACAGGATGCAGGAAAAACTGTTTTTT.

V gene TRBV5-1 combines with J gene TRBJ2-5; 7 nucleotides align to TRBD2. The trim removed 0 bases at V and 5 bases at J, leaving 10 bases unmatched. The CDR3 length is 16 residues. Per the germline V gene, CDR1 is SGHRS and CDR2 is YFSETQ. The CDR3 sequence: CASSLVASGNRETQYF. DNA for the CDR3: TGCGCCAGCAGCTTGGTAGCTAGCGGCAATAGGGAGACCCAGTACTTC.

CDR3 sequence reads: CASSVDKGHRAYGYTF. In DNA form, the CDR3 reads TGTGCCAGCAGCGTAGACAAGGGGCACAGGGCCTATGGCTACACCTTC. The chain has TRBV9 and TRBJ1-2, with D possibly being TRBD1 (6 bases). Germline V gene lookup returns CDR1 SGDLS and CDR2 YYNGEE. The CDR3 loop spans 16 amino acids. V lost 0 bases and J lost 4, with 16 bases in between.

The genes are TRBV9 and TRBJ2-4; TRBD1 aligns across 7 bases. V lost 0 bases and J lost 8; bases outside the gene matches: 5. Per germline, CDR1 SGDLS and CDR2 YYNGEE. The CDR3 is 14 residues long. The CDR3 nucleotides are TGTGCCAGCAGCGTAGAACAGGGGTTGGACATTCAGTACTTC. Translating gives CASSVEQGLDIQYF. Full variable domain (rest looked up from reference TRBV9 and TRBJ2-4): DSGVTQTPKHLITATGQRVTLRCSPRSGDLSVYWYQQSLDQGLQFLIQYYNGEERAKGNILERFSAQQFPDLHSELNLSSLELGDSALYFCASSVEQGLDIQYFGAGTRLSVL.

This chain joins TRBV18 and TRBJ2-7; possibly TRBD1 for D (5 bases). The V and J ends lost 1 base and 6 bases respectively, with 13 bases between them. This CDR3 comprises 14 residues. Looked up from germline, CDR1 is KGHSH and CDR2 is LQKENI. For the CDR3, the DNA is TGTGCCAGCTCACCACTCGAAGGGGCAGGCGAGCAGTACTTC. It is translated as CASSPLEGAGEQYF. Using reference TRBV18 and TRBJ2-7 for the parts outside the CDR3, the full variable domain is NAGVMQNPRHLVRRRGQEARLRCSPMKGHSHVYWYRQLPEEGLKFMVYLQKENIIDESGMPKERFSAEFPKEGPSILRIQQVVRGDSAAYFCASSPLEGAGEQYFGPGTRLTVT.

This clone appeared once. V and J are TRBV6-5 and TRBJ2-1; 9 nucleotides agree with TRBD2. Germline loops: CDR1 MNHEY, CDR2 SVGAGI. The CDR3 is 15 amino acids. With 5 bases clipped from V and 10 bases from J, the junction kept 12 bases outside the gene matches. The CDR3 DNA reads as TGTGCCAGCAGTCTCCCGGCGACTAGCGGAGTCGAGCAGTTCTTC. Protein sequence: CASSLPATSGVEQFF.

The CDR3 region has the DNA TGTGCCAGCAAACAGGGGGCACAGGCTTTCTTT. Residues: CASKQGAQAFF. The chain is built from TRBV6-5 and TRBJ1-1, with 9 bases fitting TRBD1. The CDR3 contains 11 residues. The junction had 5 bases not matched to a gene; V was cut back by 7 bases and J by 11 bases. Germline V lookup: CDR1 MNHEY, CDR2 SVGAGI.

V usage is TRBV7-9 and J usage is TRBJ1-2; D not resolved. CDR3 length: 10 amino acids. Germline lookup yields CDR1 SEHNR and CDR2 FQNEAQ (reference sequence). V lost 8 bases to trimming and J lost 8 bases, with 9 bases between them. DNA of the CDR3: TGTGCCAGCTCTGGGGAGGGCTACACCTTC. It codes for CASSGEGYTF.

This clone was observed a few times. The chain recombines TRBV9 with TRBJ2-2; 8 positions agree with TRBD2. Germline-derived CDR1 and CDR2 are SGDLS and YYNGEE. V lost 2 bases to trimming and J lost 5 bases; unmatched junction nucleotides: 5. The length of the CDR3 is 15 residues. CDR3 sequence (DNA): TGTGCCAGCAGCGTGAACGGGGGGGCTACCGGGGAGCTGTTTTTT. Protein sequence: CASSVNGGATGELFF.

The sample holds a few counts of this clone. The rearrangement links TRBV7-8 to TRBJ2-5; 9 nucleotides line up with TRBD2. CDR1 is SGHVS, CDR2 FQNEAQ, per germline. J lost 4 bases, V lost 2 bases, and 8 bases had no gene match. The CDR3 totals 16 residues. The CDR3 sequence is CASSLLAGGPGETQYF. In DNA, the CDR3 is TGTGCCAGCAGCTTACTCGCGGGAGGGCCGGGAGAGACCCAGTACTTC.

The chain links TRBV5-4 to TRBJ1-4; D possibly corresponds to TRBD1 (6 bases). V lost 1 base and J 5 bases, leaving 15 bases between the germline ends. The CDR3 contains 16 residues. Germline-derived CDR1 and CDR2 are SGHNT and YYREEE (reference sequence). The CDR3 DNA follows: TGTGCCAGCAGCTTGAGGTCCGGACAGAACAATGAAAAACTGTTTTTT. This encodes CASSLRSGQNNEKLFF.

The chain employs TRBV5-1 and TRBJ1-1; D unresolved. The CDR3 loop spans 12 amino acids. CDR1 is SGHRS and CDR2 is YFSETQ in the germline V gene. V shed 1 base and J shed 4 bases, with 5 bases lying between them. DNA of the CDR3: TGCGCCAGCAGCTTGTCGGGCACTGAAGCTTTCTTT. This encodes CASSLSGTEAFF. Based on the CDR3 plus reference TRBV5-1 and TRBJ1-1, the full variable domain is KAGVTQTPRYLIKTRGQQVTLSCSPISGHRSVSWYQQTPGQGLQFLFEYFSETQRNKGNFPGRFSGRQFSNSRSEMNVSTLELGDSALYLCASSLSGTEAFFGQGTRLTVV.

This sequence joins TRBV29-1 and TRBJ2-7, with 9 nucleotides matching TRBD1. Unmatched junction bases numbered 4, after V lost 0 bases and J lost 4 bases. Germline V gives CDR1 SQVTM, CDR2 ANQGSEA. This CDR3 comprises 14 residues. CDR3 loop: CSVEDRTGAYEQYF. CDR3 bases: TGCAGCGTTGAAGACCGGACAGGGGCATACGAGCAGTACTTC.

In DNA, the CDR3 is TGCAGTGCCGCCCGGCGACAAGAGCAGTTCTTC. This encodes CSAARRQEQFF. The chain has TRBV20-1 and TRBJ2-1; D gene uncertain. The CDR3 length is 11 residues. Trimming pared 6 bases from V and 10 bases from J, leaving 13 bases between. Germline V gene sequence: CDR1 DFQATT, CDR2 SNEGSKA (reference sequence).

This CDR3 reads CASSANRGGLNNEQFF. The CDR3 bases are TGTGCCAGCAGCGCCAACCGGGGAGGTTTGAACAATGAGCAGTTCTTC. This chain joins TRBV5-4 and TRBJ2-1; tentatively, D is TRBD2 (6 bases). CDR1 and CDR2 (germline): SGHNT, YYREEE (reference sequence). The CDR3 runs 16 residues. Trimming stripped 4 bases from V and 5 bases from J, with 19 bases between.

Notes on this clone: Distinct nucleotide sequences in the sample also encode this CDR3. This rearrangement joins TRBV27 to TRBJ1-2, with D perhaps matching TRBD1 (6 bases). V was pared by 2 bases and J by 6 bases, with 10 bases between. Germline loops: CDR1 MNHEY, CDR2 SMNVEV (reference sequence). The CDR3 has 13 amino acids. Written as DNA, the CDR3 is TGTGCCAGCAGTTTAAGGGGGGGCCATGGCTACACCTTC. It yields the protein CASSLRGGHGYTF.

The J gene is TRBJ1-2, the V gene TRBV7-3; TRBD1 agrees at 7 bases. Germline CDR1 and CDR2: SGHTA and FQGTGA. Germline trimming cut 1 base from V and 3 bases from J; bases unmatched to any gene: 5. The CDR3 consists of 15 residues. DNA for the CDR3: TGTGCCAGCAGCTTAAACGGAGGGGGCGACTATGGCTACACCTTC. As protein: CASSLNGGGDYGYTF.

This clone was seen once. J is TRBJ2-1 and V is TRBV5-1; 9 bases match TRBD2. This CDR3 is 14 amino acids long. From germline, CDR1 is SGHRS and CDR2 YFSETQ. The V gene end was trimmed by 5 bases and the J gene end by 2 bases; junction bases not matched to a gene: 2. This chain's CDR3 is CASSKRGAYNEQFF. The CDR3 nucleotides are TGCGCCAGCAGTAAGCGGGGGGCCTACAATGAGCAGTTCTTC.

The chain employs TRBV5-4 and TRBJ2-1; a weak D match, TRBD2 (5 bases). CDR1 is SGHNT, CDR2 YYREEE, per germline (reference sequence). The V and J ends lost 2 bases and 7 bases respectively, with 13 bases between them. The CDR3 has 14 residues. CDR3: CASSLTGFENEQFF. CDR3 DNA: TGTGCCAGCAGCTTAACGGGGTTTGAGAATGAGCAGTTCTTC.

In its sample, this clone was seen many times. The V call is TRBV7-8, the J call TRBJ2-1; TRBD2 agrees at 9 bases. Germline V gene lookup returns CDR1 SGHVS and CDR2 FQNEAQ. Unmatched junction bases numbered 5, after V lost 8 bases and J lost 0 bases. CDR3 length equals 15 residues. The CDR3: CASALAGHSYNEQFF. In DNA form, the CDR3 reads TGTGCCAGCGCACTAGCGGGCCACTCCTACAATGAGCAGTTCTTC.

This sequence joins TRBV15 and TRBJ1-1; D gene uncertain. The length of the CDR3 is 16 residues. Deletions cut 0 bases from V and 1 base from J, with 12 bases between. Germline V gene lookup returns CDR1 LNHNV and CDR2 YYDKDF (reference sequence). CDR3 residues: CATSRDPGKGNTEAFF. The CDR3 bases are TGTGCCACCAGCAGAGATCCGGGAAAGGGGAACACTGAAGCTTTCTTT.

The V call is TRBV25-1, the J call TRBJ1-2, with D perhaps matching TRBD1 (6 bases). CDR1 is MGHDK and CDR2 is SYGVNS in the germline V gene. The CDR3 is 15 residues long. V lost 1 base, J lost 2 bases, and 11 bases lay in between. The CDR3 nucleotides are TGTGCCAGCAGTGAATCGAGGCAGGGGAACTATGGCTACACCTTC. This encodes CASSESRQGNYGYTF.

V is TRBV2 and J is TRBJ1-2, with D tentatively TRBD1 (6 bases). V dropped 2 bases and J dropped 4 bases, with 20 bases sitting between them. CDR3 length: 17 residues. Germline V gene sequence: CDR1 SNHLY, CDR2 FYNNEI. CDR3 amino acids: CASSESPGDARSYGYTF. The CDR3 DNA reads as TGTGCCAGCAGTGAATCCCCAGGGGATGCTCGAAGCTATGGCTACACCTTC.

V is TRBV5-4 and J is TRBJ1-1; tentatively, D is TRBD1 (5 bases). V lost 4 bases, J lost 2 bases, and 9 bases lay in between. CDR1 is SGHNT, CDR2 YYREEE, per germline (reference sequence). This CDR3 region has 13 residues. In DNA, the CDR3 is TGTGCCAGCAGCCCGGACATTAACACTGAAGCTTTCTTT. It is translated as CASSPDINTEAFF.